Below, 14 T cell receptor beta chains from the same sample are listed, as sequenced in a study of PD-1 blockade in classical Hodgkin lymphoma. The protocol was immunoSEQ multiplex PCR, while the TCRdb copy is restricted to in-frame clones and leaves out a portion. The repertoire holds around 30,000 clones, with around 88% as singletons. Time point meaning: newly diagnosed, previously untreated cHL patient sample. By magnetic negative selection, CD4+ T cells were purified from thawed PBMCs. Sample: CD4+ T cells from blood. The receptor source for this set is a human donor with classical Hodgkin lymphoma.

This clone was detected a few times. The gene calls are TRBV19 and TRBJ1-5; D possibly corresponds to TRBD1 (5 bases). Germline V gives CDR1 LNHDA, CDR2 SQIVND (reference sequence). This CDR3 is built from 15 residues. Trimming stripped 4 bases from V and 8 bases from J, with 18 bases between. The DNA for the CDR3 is TGTGCCAGTAGTACTGCCGGGACGGCCAGGGAGCCCCAGCATTTT. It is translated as CASSTAGTAREPQHF.

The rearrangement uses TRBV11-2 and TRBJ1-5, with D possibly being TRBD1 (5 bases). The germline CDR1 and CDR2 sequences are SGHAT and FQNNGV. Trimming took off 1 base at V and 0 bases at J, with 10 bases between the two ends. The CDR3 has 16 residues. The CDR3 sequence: CASSLVGGYSNQPQHF. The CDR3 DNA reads TGTGCCAGCAGCTTAGTTGGGGGTTATAGCAATCAGCCCCAGCATTTT.

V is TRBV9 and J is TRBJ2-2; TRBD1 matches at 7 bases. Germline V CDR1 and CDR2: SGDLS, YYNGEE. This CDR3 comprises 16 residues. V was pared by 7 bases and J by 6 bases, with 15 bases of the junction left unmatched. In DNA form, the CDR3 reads TGTGCCAGCTCGGGACAGATACAAATCGGTTCCGGGGAGCTGTTTTTT. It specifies CASSGQIQIGSGELFF. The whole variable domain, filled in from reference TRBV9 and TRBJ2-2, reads DSGVTQTPKHLITATGQRVTLRCSPRSGDLSVYWYQQSLDQGLQFLIQYYNGEERAKGNILERFSAQQFPDLHSELNLSSLELGDSALYFCASSGQIQIGSGELFFGEGSRLTVL.

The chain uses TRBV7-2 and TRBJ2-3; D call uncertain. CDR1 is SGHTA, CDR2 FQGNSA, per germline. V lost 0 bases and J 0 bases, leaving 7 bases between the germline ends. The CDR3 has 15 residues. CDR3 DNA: TGTGCCAGCAGCTTAGCGCCCGGAAGCACAGATACGCAGTATTTT. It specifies CASSLAPGSTDTQYF.

The CDR3 loop reads CASSLMANQPQHF. The CDR3 DNA reads TGTGCCAGCAGCTTAATGGCTAATCAGCCCCAGCATTTT. The rearrangement uses TRBV7-3 and TRBJ1-5; no clear D gene. V lost 1 base to trimming and J lost 4 bases, with 5 bases between them. The CDR3 consists of 13 residues. Germline V gene lookup returns CDR1 SGHTA and CDR2 FQGTGA.

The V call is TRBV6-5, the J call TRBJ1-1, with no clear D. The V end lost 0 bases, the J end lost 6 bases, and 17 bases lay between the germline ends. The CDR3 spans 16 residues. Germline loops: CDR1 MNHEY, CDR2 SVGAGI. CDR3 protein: CASSYSILPPGPEAFF. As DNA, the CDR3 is TGTGCCAGCAGTTACTCGATACTGCCTCCGGGTCCTGAAGCTTTCTTT.

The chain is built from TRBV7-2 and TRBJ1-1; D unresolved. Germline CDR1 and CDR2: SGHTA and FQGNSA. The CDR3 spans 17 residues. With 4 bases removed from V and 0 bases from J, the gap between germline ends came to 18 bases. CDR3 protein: CASSSRIPSWVNTEAFF. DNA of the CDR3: TGTGCCAGCAGCTCCAGGATCCCATCTTGGGTGAACACTGAAGCTTTCTTT. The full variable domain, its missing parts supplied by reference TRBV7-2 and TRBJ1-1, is GAGVSQSPSNKVTEKGKDVELRCDPISGHTALYWYRQSLGQGLEFLIYFQGNSAPDKSGLPSDRFSAERTGGSVSTLTIQRTQQEDSAVYLCASSSRIPSWVNTEAFFGQGTRLTVV.

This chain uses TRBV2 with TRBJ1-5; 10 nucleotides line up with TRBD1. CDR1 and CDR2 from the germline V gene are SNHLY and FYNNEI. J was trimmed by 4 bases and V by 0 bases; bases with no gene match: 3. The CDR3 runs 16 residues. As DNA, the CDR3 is TGTGCCAGCAGTGAAGCCTTGGGACAGGGGAATCAGCCCCAGCATTTT. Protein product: CASSEALGQGNQPQHF.

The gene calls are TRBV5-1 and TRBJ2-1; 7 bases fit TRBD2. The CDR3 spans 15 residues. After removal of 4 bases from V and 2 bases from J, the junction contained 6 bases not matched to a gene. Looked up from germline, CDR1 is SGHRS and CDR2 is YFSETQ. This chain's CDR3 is CASSDSGNAYNEQFF. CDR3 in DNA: TGCGCCAGCAGCGACAGCGGGAATGCCTACAATGAGCAGTTCTTC.

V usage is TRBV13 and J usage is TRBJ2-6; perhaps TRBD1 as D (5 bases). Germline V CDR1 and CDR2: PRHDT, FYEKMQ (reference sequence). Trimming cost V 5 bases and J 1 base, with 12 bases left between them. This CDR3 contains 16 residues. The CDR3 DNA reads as TGTGCCAGCAGCCCAACGACAGTGTCTGGGGCCAACGTCCTGACTTTC. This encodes CASSPTTVSGANVLTF.

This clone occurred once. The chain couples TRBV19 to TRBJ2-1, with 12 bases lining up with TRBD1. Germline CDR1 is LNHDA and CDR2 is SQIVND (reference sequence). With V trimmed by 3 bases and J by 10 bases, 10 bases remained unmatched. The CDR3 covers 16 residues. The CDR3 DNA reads TGTGCCAGTAGTATCGGCGGGACAGGGGGCATGGGGGAGCAGTTCTTC. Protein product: CASSIGGTGGMGEQFF.

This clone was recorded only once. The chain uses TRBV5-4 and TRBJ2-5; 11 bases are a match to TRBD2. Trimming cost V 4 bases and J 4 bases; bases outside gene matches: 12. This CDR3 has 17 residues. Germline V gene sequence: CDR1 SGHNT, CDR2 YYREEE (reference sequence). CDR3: CASSGGTSGRGGETQYF. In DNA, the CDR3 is TGTGCCAGCAGCGGTGGGACTAGCGGTCGGGGTGGAGAGACCCAGTACTTC.

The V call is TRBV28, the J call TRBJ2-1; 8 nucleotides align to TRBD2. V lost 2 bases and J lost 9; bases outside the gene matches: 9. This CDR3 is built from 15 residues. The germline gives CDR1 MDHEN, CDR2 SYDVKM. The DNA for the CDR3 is TGTGCCAGCAGTTTACCGGGACTAGGCATTAGTGAGCAGTTCTTC. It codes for CASSLPGLGISEQFF.

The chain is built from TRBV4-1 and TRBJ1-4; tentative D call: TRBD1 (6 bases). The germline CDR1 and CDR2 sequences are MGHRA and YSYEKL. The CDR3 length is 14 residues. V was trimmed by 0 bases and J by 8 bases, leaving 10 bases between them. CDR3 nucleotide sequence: TGCGCCAGCAGCCAAGACAGGGGTAGAGAAAAACTGTTTTTT. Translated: CASSQDRGREKLFF.